Shown below are 22 T cell receptor beta chains from a single sample sequenced in a study of OX40 agonist ivuxolimab in advanced cancers. TCRdb keeps only in-frame clones here, not all; method: immunoSEQ multiplex PCR. The sample has under 100,000 clones, about 84% seen once. Here the sequenced sample was CD4+ or CD8+ T cells sorted from blood, taken in a trial of the OX40 agonist ivuxolimab. The receptors here all came from an adult with an advanced solid tumor such as melanoma, head and neck, liver or kidney cancer.

The chain couples TRBV7-9 to TRBJ1-4; possibly TRBD1 for D (5 bases). Trimming pared 7 bases from V and 14 bases from J, leaving 20 bases between. Germline CDR1 reads SEHNR; CDR2 reads FQNEAQ (reference sequence). This CDR3 contains 13 residues. CDR3 DNA sequence: TGTGCCAGCACCTACGGGACCACAAAGGGCCTGTTTTTT. It specifies CASTYGTTKGLFF.

The chain links TRBV19 to TRBJ2-1, with 9 bases that match TRBD1. Trimming took 8 bases from V and 13 from J; bases not matched to a gene: 3. This CDR3 contains 10 residues. Germline CDR1 LNHDA, CDR2 SQIVND (reference sequence). The CDR3 protein is CASGTGSQFF. In DNA form, the CDR3 reads TGTGCCAGTGGGACAGGGTCCCAGTTCTTC.

The CDR3 protein is CASSQQVPYEQYF. CDR3 nucleotide sequence: TGTGCCAGCAGCCAACAGGTCCCCTACGAGCAGTACTTC. The chain combines TRBV2 with TRBJ2-7; D might be TRBD1 (5 bases). From germline, CDR1 is SNHLY and CDR2 FYNNEI. This CDR3 region has 13 residues. V shed 6 bases and J shed 2 bases, with 11 bases lying between them.

V gene TRBV11-2 combines with J gene TRBJ2-7; 7 nucleotides align to TRBD2. There are 13 residues in the CDR3. J was trimmed by 12 bases and V by 1 base; bases with no gene match: 9. CDR1 SGHAT and CDR2 FQNNGV come from the germline V gene. CDR3 DNA: TGTGCCAGCAGCTTAGGGGAGACTAGCAGAGGGTACTTC. Protein product: CASSLGETSRGYF.

This chain uses TRBV7-2 with TRBJ2-7; 8 nucleotides align to TRBD1. V was pared by 5 bases and J by 6 bases, with 3 bases of the junction left unmatched. CDR3 length: 12 residues. The germline CDR1 and CDR2 sequences are SGHTA and FQGNSA. The CDR3: CASSRTGTEQYF. Here the CDR3 DNA reads TGTGCCAGCAGCCGGACAGGGACCGAGCAGTACTTC.

About this clone: One junction end disagrees with the germline gene, perhaps due to a read error. Other nucleotide sequences from this sample produce the same CDR3. The rearrangement links TRBV5-1 to TRBJ2-7; D gene ambiguous. This CDR3 comprises 13 residues. Germline loops: CDR1 SGHRS, CDR2 YFSETQ. The DNA for the CDR3 is TGCGCCAGCAGCTTGGACACCACCTACGAACAGTACTTC. It specifies CASSLDTTYEQYF.

The genes are TRBV6-5 and TRBJ1-5; the match to TRBD1 covers 9 bases. Trimming cost V 6 bases and J 6 bases; bases outside gene matches: 6. The CDR3 has 14 amino acids. The germline V gene has CDR1 MNHEY and CDR2 SVGAGI. The CDR3 sequence is CASREQGAGQPQHF. The CDR3 coding sequence is TGTGCCAGCAGAGAACAGGGGGCCGGTCAGCCCCAGCATTTT.

The chain uses TRBV28 and TRBJ2-5; 12 nucleotides match TRBD2. The CDR3 totals 16 residues. V dropped 1 base and J dropped 2; count of bases not matched to a gene: 2. Per germline, CDR1 MDHEN and CDR2 SYDVKM. The CDR3 DNA sequence: TGTGCCAGCAGTTTATCCCTAGCGGGAGGGCAAGAGACCCAGTACTTC. As protein: CASSLSLAGGQETQYF.

The V call is TRBV10-2, the J call TRBJ1-1; TRBD1 matches 8 bases. The V and J ends lost 4 bases and 2 bases, in that order; junction bases with no gene match: 3. Looked up from germline, CDR1 is WSHSY and CDR2 is SAAADI. The length of the CDR3 is 14 residues. The CDR3 region has the DNA TGCGCCAGCAGTGGACAGGGGCCCAACACTGAAGCTTTCTTT. Residues: CASSGQGPNTEAFF.

The chain recombines TRBV27 with TRBJ1-2; possible D gene TRBD1, 5 bases. The CDR3 is made up of 15 amino acids. V lost 5 bases and J lost 4, with 17 bases in between. Germline lookup yields CDR1 MNHEY and CDR2 SMNVEV (reference sequence). In nucleotides, the CDR3 is TGTGCCAGCAGTCCCCGCTGGGGAAGGGGCTATGGCTACACCTTC. It codes for CASSPRWGRGYGYTF.

The rearrangement uses TRBV28 and TRBJ2-7, with 13 nucleotides matching TRBD2. Germline-derived CDR1 and CDR2 are MDHEN and SYDVKM. Losses at the gene ends were 7 bases for V and 5 bases for J; bases not matched to a gene: 20. The CDR3 has 19 amino acids. The CDR3 loop is CASNPSWGLAGPYEHEQYF. The DNA for the CDR3 is TGTGCCAGCAACCCCAGCTGGGGACTAGCGGGACCCTACGAGCACGAGCAGTACTTC.

J is TRBJ2-7 and V is TRBV19, with D possibly being TRBD2 (6 bases). This CDR3 comprises 13 residues. The ends were cut back, 4 bases at V and 1 base at J, with 8 bases in the middle. CDR1 is LNHDA, CDR2 SQIVND, per germline (reference sequence). Here the CDR3 reads CASSREVSYEQYF. CDR3 DNA sequence: TGTGCCAGTAGTAGGGAGGTTTCCTACGAGCAGTACTTC.

The CDR3 protein is CASSQDRLSPLHF. The CDR3 region has the DNA TGCGCCAGCAGCCAAGACAGGCTCTCACCCCTCCACTTT. V usage is TRBV4-3 and J usage is TRBJ1-6; the D is unclear. V was pared by 0 bases and J by 10 bases, with 7 bases between. This CDR3 contains 13 residues. The germline gives CDR1 LGHNA, CDR2 YSLEER.

V usage is TRBV13 and J usage is TRBJ2-1, with 9 bases that match TRBD2. CDR1 and CDR2 (germline): PRHDT, FYEKMQ (reference sequence). Trimming took 5 bases from V and 2 from J; bases not matched to a gene: 13. This CDR3 comprises 18 residues. CDR3 nucleotide sequence: TGTGCCAGCAGCCTCAGCTTAGCGGGAGAGATTACCTACAATGAGCAGTTCTTC. This translates into CASSLSLAGEITYNEQFF.

In its sample, this clone was seen a few times. The V and J genes are TRBV7-8 and TRBJ2-7, with D possibly matching TRBD2 (5 bases). The V gene lost 5 bases and the J gene lost 1 base, with 21 bases spanning the gap. The CDR3 has 17 residues. CDR1 and CDR2 (germline): SGHVS, FQNEAQ. The CDR3 nucleotides read TGTGCCAGCAGCCCGCGGGCGGTTAGGGCGGAGTCCTACGAGCAGTACTTC. It codes for CASSPRAVRAESYEQYF.

This chain joins TRBV18 and TRBJ2-4; 12 nucleotides match TRBD2. CDR1 is KGHSH, CDR2 LQKENI, per germline. The V segment lost 4 bases and the J segment 8 bases; nucleotides outside the gene matches: 3. The CDR3 has 14 residues. The CDR3 sequence is CASSLTSGGDIQYF. The CDR3 DNA follows: TGTGCCAGCTCACTGACTAGCGGGGGAGACATTCAGTACTTC.

The chain uses TRBV10-3 and TRBJ2-1; TRBD1 agrees at 11 bases. CDR3 size: 14 residues. With 4 bases clipped from V and 8 bases from J, the junction kept 4 bases outside the gene matches. Per germline, CDR1 ENHRY and CDR2 SYGVKD. The CDR3 spells CAISGTGGVDEQFF. In DNA, the CDR3 is TGTGCCATCAGTGGGACAGGGGGCGTCGATGAGCAGTTCTTC.

The rearrangement joins TRBV30 to TRBJ1-5; D possibly corresponds to TRBD1 (6 bases). Germline CDR1 reads GTSNPN; CDR2 reads SVGIG (reference sequence). With 0 bases removed from V and 7 bases from J, the gap between germline ends came to 10 bases. The CDR3 length is 13 residues. CDR3 sequence: CAWSVQGQQPQHF. The DNA of the CDR3 is TGTGCCTGGAGTGTACAGGGTCAGCAGCCCCAGCATTTT. The full variable domain, completed using reference TRBV30 and TRBJ1-5, is SQTIHQWPATLVQPVGSPLSLECTVEGTSNPNLYWYRQAAGRGLQLLFYSVGIGQISSEVPQNLSASRPQDRQFILSSKKLLLSDSGFYLCAWSVQGQQPQHFGDGTRLSIL.

This clone has a single count. The chain links TRBV4-3 to TRBJ2-3; D is unresolved. Between the trimmed V and J ends, which lost 1 base and 2 bases, there was a span of 13 bases. Germline CDR1 is LGHNA and CDR2 is YSLEER. This CDR3 comprises 16 residues. CDR3 protein: CASSQAVGKNTDTQYF. In DNA, the CDR3 is TGCGCCAGCAGCCAAGCGGTAGGGAAGAACACAGATACGCAGTATTTT.

The chain uses TRBV5-8 and TRBJ2-7; 10 positions match TRBD1. Germline CDR1 and CDR2: SGHTS and YDEGEE. The CDR3 runs 14 residues. The V and J ends lost 7 bases and 4 bases, in that order; junction bases with no gene match: 8. The CDR3 DNA sequence: TGTGCCAGCGACCCGACAGGGGGCTTATACGAGCAGTACTTC. Its translation: CASDPTGGLYEQYF.

V and J are TRBV29-1 and TRBJ1-5; perhaps TRBD1 as D (6 bases). Trimming cost V 6 bases and J 6 bases, with 15 bases left between them. The length of the CDR3 is 13 residues. Germline V gene lookup returns CDR1 SQVTM and CDR2 ANQGSEA. The CDR3 loop reads CSVDTGKGQPQHF. The CDR3 DNA sequence: TGCAGCGTAGATACAGGGAAGGGTCAGCCCCAGCATTTT.

The rearrangement uses TRBV9 and TRBJ2-7; TRBD2 matches 7 bases. V shed 0 bases and J 3 bases; nucleotides not matched to a gene: 9. Germline CDR1 and CDR2: SGDLS and YYNGEE. This CDR3 comprises 16 residues. This chain's CDR3 is CASSVAPLAKGYEQYF. CDR3 DNA sequence: TGTGCCAGCAGCGTAGCTCCACTAGCGAAGGGCTACGAGCAGTACTTC.